This paragraph covers one T cell receptor beta chain sequence. Antigen unknown. The PCR used 60 Vbeta and 13 Jbeta primers. Profiling relied on immunoSEQ multiplex PCR, and the TCRdb table lists in-frame clones only, not all of them. Of 100,000 to 150,000 clones in the sample, 70% to 80% were seen once. With 0 bases removed from V and 7 bases from J, the gap between germline ends came to 12 bases. This CDR3 comprises 14 residues. Germline assignment: CDR1 LNHNV and CDR2 YYDKDF (reference sequence). The data originate from a study of cytomegalovirus exposure and HLA in healthy donors. On the study more broadly: The early release's HLA-typed donors yielded approximately 82 million unique TCRs. Within the Caucasian-associated ancestry cluster were around 80% of the 300 to 450 genotyped donors.

Findings and caveats of the study: Immune exposure data for these donors was limited to CMV serostatus.

The chain combines TRBV15 with TRBJ1-2; perhaps TRBD1 as D (5 bases). The TCR originated in a woman aged 60-75 years in good health and CMV-seropositive. The sequenced sample was PBMCs. DNA for the CDR3: TGTGCCACCAGCAGAGATTTCAGGGTCGGTGGCTACACCTTC. It specifies CATSRDFRVGGYTF.